This paragraph reports one T cell receptor beta chain. The antigen remains unidentified. The source of the sample is a study of OX40 agonist ivuxolimab in advanced cancers. Germline CDR1 reads SGHTA; CDR2 reads FQGNSA. The CDR3 length is 13 residues. Trimming pared 2 bases from V and 3 bases from J, leaving 7 bases between. Study-wide results and limits: Low normalized T-cell clonal expansion also characterized some of the nonresponders.

Sequencing was performed with immunoSEQ multiplex PCR; in TCRdb, only in-frame clones are kept and a portion is missing. The sample records roughly 80,000 clones, roughly 80% being singletons. The sequenced sample was CD4+ or CD8+ T cells sorted from blood, obtained in a trial of the OX40 agonist ivuxolimab. V is TRBV7-2 and J is TRBJ1-2; no definite D call. The clonotype originates from an adult with an advanced solid tumor such as melanoma, head and neck, liver or kidney cancer. The CDR3 nucleotides read TGTGCCAGCAGCTTATTTCCAGACTATGGCTACACCTTC. Amino acids: CASSLFPDYGYTF.